What follows are 5 T cell receptor beta chains derived from one specimen sequenced in a study of radiation and T cells in renal cell carcinoma. Profiling relied on immunoSEQ multiplex PCR, and the TCRdb table lists in-frame clones only, not all of them. Of some 120,000 clones listed, over 75% are singletons. Time point given: blood 2 weeks post-SBRT. Specified treatment: 15 Gy SBRT to primary tumor, nephrectomy 4 weeks later. Sequenced material: blood, taken from a patient whose treatment included radiotherapy and nephrectomy. These TCRs come from a man over 45 with renal cell carcinoma.

V usage is TRBV28 and J usage is TRBJ2-7, with D tentatively TRBD1 or TRBD2 (5 bases each). V lost 8 bases and J lost 2, with 19 bases in between. CDR3 length equals 15 residues. The germline gives CDR1 MDHEN, CDR2 SYDVKM. The CDR3 loop reads CASPGRLPNPYEQYF. CDR3 DNA: TGTGCCAGCCCGGGGCGCCTACCGAACCCCTACGAGCAGTACTTC.

V gene TRBV7-9 combines with J gene TRBJ1-1; 9 nucleotides match TRBD1. Germline lookup yields CDR1 SEHNR and CDR2 FQNEAQ (reference sequence). The CDR3 is made up of 14 amino acids. Trimming removed 3 bases from V and 5 bases from J; junction bases left unmatched: 4. The CDR3 sequence: CASSLGQGSTEAFF. The CDR3 DNA reads TGTGCCAGCAGCTTGGGACAGGGAAGTACTGAAGCTTTCTTT.

DNA of the CDR3: TGTGCCAGCAGCGTAGGTGCCCGCACAGATACGCAGTATTTT. As protein: CASSVGARTDTQYF. This chain connects TRBV9 to TRBJ2-3; D unclear. Germline V gene data show CDR1 as SGDLS and CDR2 as YYNGEE. V shed 0 bases and J shed 1 base, with 6 bases lying between them. The CDR3 is made up of 14 amino acids.

This clone was counted only a few times. The genes are TRBV2 and TRBJ2-7; no firm D call. This CDR3 has 13 residues. CDR1 and CDR2 (germline): SNHLY, FYNNEI. The ends were cut back, 6 bases at V and 2 bases at J, with 11 bases in the middle. CDR3 sequence (DNA): TGTGCCAGCAGGCCACAGACTCCCTACGAGCAGTACTTC. Translated: CASRPQTPYEQYF. The complete variable domain, with remaining parts taken from reference TRBV2 and TRBJ2-7, reads EPEVTQTPSHQVTQMGQEVILRCVPISNHLYFYWYRQILGQKVEFLVSFYNNEISEKSEIFDDQFSVERPDGSNFTLKIRSTKLEDSAMYFCASRPQTPYEQYFGPGTRLTVT.

The CDR3 loop is CASGRGNPWDTQYF. Written as DNA, the CDR3 is TGTGCCAGCGGACGGGGGAACCCGTGGGATACGCAGTATTTT. J is TRBJ2-3 and V is TRBV6-5, with D possibly TRBD2 on 6 matching bases. This CDR3 contains 14 residues. Germline CDR1 reads MNHEY; CDR2 reads SVGAGI. The V gene lost 8 bases and the J gene lost 6 bases, with 18 bases spanning the gap.